This TCR beta chain was identified in a study of shared clonotypes between healthy human individuals. Study overall: CD4 naive and memory got three plates each, CD8 naive two, CD8 memory one. Broader study findings: Tissues were not sampled, only blood, and their repertoires likely differ.

Concerning this clone: As yet, its antigen is unknown.

Selected positively for CCR7 and CD45RO-negative, naive CD8 cells excluded terminally differentiated effector memory CD45RA+ cells. As handled by the study authors: ImmunoSEQ yielded junction-only sequences lacking quality scores, so filtering differed. Sequencing used immunoSEQ multiplex PCR; TCRdb keeps in-frame clones, though not all of them. For V, J and clone size, that table is used; D and trimming come from the DNA. The sample holds roughly 2 million clones; about 95% are singletons and the top ten take 1% to 1.3%. V lost 3 bases to trimming and J lost 1 base, with 9 bases between them. The CDR3 sequence is 14 residues long. From germline, CDR1 is MDHEN and CDR2 SYDVKM.

Sequencing was performed on naive CD8+ T cells sorted from blood. V usage is TRBV28 and J usage is TRBJ1-1; D is ambiguous. This TCR was recovered from a man aged 18-30 years in good health. The CDR3 sequence is CASSFVSGNTEAFF. The CDR3, as DNA: TGTGCCAGCAGTTTCGTTTCAGGGAACACTGAAGCTTTCTTT.